This paragraph covers one T cell receptor (beta chain) sequence. This entry is derived from a study of Ad26.COV2.S vaccination and SARS-CoV-2 variants. Treatment: over 15 received Ad26.COV2.S at low or high dose, single or two shots; 5 received placebo; per-sample allocation not given. Sampling was done on day 63 after the first vaccine or placebo injection. The method was immunoSEQ multiplex PCR; TCRdb's version includes in-frame clones alone and lacks a portion of them. The sample shows 300,000 to 350,000 clones, roughly nine tenths of them seen only once. Germline-derived CDR1 and CDR2 are KGHSH and LQKENI. CDR3 length: 14 amino acids. Trimming stripped 4 bases from V and 0 bases from J, with 7 bases between.

The chain recombines TRBV18 with TRBJ1-5; no clear D gene. The source was peripheral blood, collected in a trial of Ad26.COV2.S vaccine versus placebo. This receptor was obtained from a person aged 18-65 years who received the Ad26.COV2.S COVID-19 vaccine or a placebo. In DNA form, the CDR3 reads TGTGCCAGCTCACTCGCCAATAGCAATCAGCCCCAGCATTTT. It specifies CASSLANSNQPQHF.